The entry that follows covers one T cell receptor (beta chain) sequence. Its cognate antigen is unknown. This entry belongs to a study of identifying expanded T cells in peripheral blood. Broader study findings: Over approximately two and four weeks, about 15 and 18 clones changed, versus around 1.2 between replicates. Across healthy donors, higher total template counts meant significantly greater roughly 2-week count variance.

Collection occurred without any documented infections or immune events in donors. Here immunoSEQ multiplex PCR was the method, and the copy in TCRdb shows in-frame clones only, minus some. This sample has approximately 120,000 clones, with 88% found just once. Deletions cut 8 bases from V and 2 bases from J, with 13 bases between. Germline assignment: CDR1 SEHNR and CDR2 FQNEAQ (reference sequence). The CDR3 runs to 14 residues. This chain uses TRBV7-9 with TRBJ2-1, with D unclear. This TCR came from a person between 18 and 75 years old in good health. What was sequenced was blood. The CDR3 sequence is CASAQGATYNEQFF. The CDR3 DNA reads TGTGCCAGCGCCCAAGGTGCTACCTACAATGAGCAGTTCTTC.